The present entry profiles one T cell receptor (beta chain) with its context. Germline loops: CDR1 MNHEY, CDR2 SVGAGI. V gave up 2 bases and J gave up 1 base, with 11 bases separating them. This CDR3 is 15 amino acids long. In the original workflow: Reference gene primer amplification in the assay estimated nucleated cell counts. Measured with immunoSEQ multiplex PCR; TCRdb has only the in-frame clones, and not every one. That table supplies the V and J calls and clone size; D and trimming were determined from the DNA. The data show roughly 330,000 clones, with around nine tenths seen just once and about 5% held by the top ten. This sample was taken from a study of blood T cell repertoires in COVID-19. Turning to the study itself: Acute-phase and convalescent COVID-19 samples originated in the United States, Italy and Spain.

Participants were placed into cohorts based on the clinical history they reported. This TCR derives from a man aged 30 to 45 who had recovered from COVID-19. The chain employs TRBV6-5 and TRBJ1-1; no clear D. The sequencing input was PBMCs or T cells enriched from blood (not recorded which). The CDR3 protein is CASSYDGEGNTEAFF. For the CDR3, the DNA is TGTGCCAGCAGTTACGACGGGGAGGGGAACACTGAAGCTTTCTTT.